This T cell receptor beta chain was recovered during a study of CD8 T cells in Susac syndrome. When the RNA was reverse transcribed, random hexamers were used with an input of roughly 0.45 to 1 ug. Via MiXCR, TCRdb re-called the immunoSEQ multiplex PCR reads, giving one row per CDR3 protein. The profile shows roughly 180,000 distinct CDR3 sequences, about 95% of them singletons. V was pared by 4 bases and J by 3 bases, with 16 bases between. CDR3 length equals 16 residues. In germline, CDR1 is SEHNR, CDR2 FQNEAQ (reference sequence). This clonotype was seen just once. CD8+ and CD4+ T cells from blood underwent TCR beta sequencing. Controls were drawn from healthy donors and were matched for age and sex. Negative isolation yielded CD4+ and CD8+ T cells, and FACS enriched TEMRA cells.

Specimen: CD4+ T cells from PBMCs. The receptor comes from a human donor in good health. The J gene is TRBJ2-1, the V gene TRBV7-9, with TRBD1 as a possible D gene (5 bases). This CDR3 reads CASSSTRADRYNEQFF. DNA of the CDR3: TGTGCCAGCAGCTCCACCAGGGCCGACCGCTACAATGAGCAGTTCTTC.